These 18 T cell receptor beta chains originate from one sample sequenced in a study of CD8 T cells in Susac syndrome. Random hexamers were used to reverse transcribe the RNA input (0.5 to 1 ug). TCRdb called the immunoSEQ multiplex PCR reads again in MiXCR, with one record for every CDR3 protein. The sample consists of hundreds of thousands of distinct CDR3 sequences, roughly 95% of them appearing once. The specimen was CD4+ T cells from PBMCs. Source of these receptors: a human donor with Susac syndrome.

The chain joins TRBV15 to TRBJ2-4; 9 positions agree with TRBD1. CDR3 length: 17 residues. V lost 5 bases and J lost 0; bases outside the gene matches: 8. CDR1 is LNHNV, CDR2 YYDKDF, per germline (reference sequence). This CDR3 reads CATSFRTGDLAKNIQYF. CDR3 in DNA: TGTGCCACCAGCTTCCGGACAGGGGATCTAGCCAAAAACATTCAGTACTTC.

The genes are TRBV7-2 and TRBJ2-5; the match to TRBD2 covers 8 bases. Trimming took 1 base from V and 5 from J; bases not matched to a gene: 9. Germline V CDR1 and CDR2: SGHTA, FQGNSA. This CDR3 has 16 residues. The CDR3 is CASSLVGLGGGETQYF. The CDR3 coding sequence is TGTGCCAGCAGCTTAGTGGGACTAGGAGGTGGCGAGACCCAGTACTTC.

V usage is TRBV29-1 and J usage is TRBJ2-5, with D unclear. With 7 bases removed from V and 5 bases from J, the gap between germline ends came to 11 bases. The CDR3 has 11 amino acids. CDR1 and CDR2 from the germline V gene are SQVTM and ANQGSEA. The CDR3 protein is CSADHGETQYF. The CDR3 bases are TGCAGCGCCGATCACGGGGAGACCCAGTACTTC. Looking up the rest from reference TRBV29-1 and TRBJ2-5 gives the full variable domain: SAVISQKPSRDICQRGTSLTIQCQVDSQVTMMFWYRQQPGQSLTLIATANQGSEATYESGFVIDKFPISRPNLTFSTLTVSNMSPEDSSIYLCSADHGETQYFGPGTRLLVL.

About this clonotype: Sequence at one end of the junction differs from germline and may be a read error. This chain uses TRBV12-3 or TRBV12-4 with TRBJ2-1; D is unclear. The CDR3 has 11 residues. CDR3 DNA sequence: TGTGCCAGCAGGAAACGACGGTGGGCAGTCTTC. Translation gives CASRKRRWAVF.

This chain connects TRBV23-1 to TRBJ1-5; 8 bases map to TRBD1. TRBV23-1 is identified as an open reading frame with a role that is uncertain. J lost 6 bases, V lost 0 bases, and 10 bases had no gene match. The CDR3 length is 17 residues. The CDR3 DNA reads TGCGCCAGCAGTCAATCTGTGGTCAGGGGGCGCGGTCAGCCCCAGCATTTT. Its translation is CASSQSVVRGRGQPQHF.

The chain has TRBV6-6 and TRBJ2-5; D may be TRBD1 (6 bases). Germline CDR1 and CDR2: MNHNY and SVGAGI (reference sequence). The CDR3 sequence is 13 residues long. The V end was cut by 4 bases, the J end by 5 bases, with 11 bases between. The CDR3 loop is CASSSRGSETQYF. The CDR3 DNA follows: TGTGCCAGCAGTTCCAGGGGCTCGGAGACCCAGTACTTC.

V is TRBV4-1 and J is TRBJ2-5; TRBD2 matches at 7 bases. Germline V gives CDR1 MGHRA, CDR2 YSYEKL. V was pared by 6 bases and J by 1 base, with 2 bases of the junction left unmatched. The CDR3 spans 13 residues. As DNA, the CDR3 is TGCGCCAGCAGGCGGACTAGCCAAGAGACCCAGTACTTC. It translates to CASRRTSQETQYF.

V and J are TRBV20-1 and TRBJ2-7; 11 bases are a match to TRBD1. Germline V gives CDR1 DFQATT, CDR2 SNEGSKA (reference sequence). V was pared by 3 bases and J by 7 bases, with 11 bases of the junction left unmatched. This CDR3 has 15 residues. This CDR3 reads CSARRRGQGAGEQYF. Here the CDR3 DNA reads TGCAGTGCTAGGCGTAGAGGACAGGGGGCAGGGGAGCAGTACTTC.

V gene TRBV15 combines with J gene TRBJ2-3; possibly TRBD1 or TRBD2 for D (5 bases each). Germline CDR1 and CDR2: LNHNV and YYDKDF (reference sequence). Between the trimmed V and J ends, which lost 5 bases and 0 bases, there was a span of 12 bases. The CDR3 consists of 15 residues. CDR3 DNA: TGTGCCACCAGCTCCGGGACGGTTAGCACAGATACGCAGTATTTT. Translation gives CATSSGTVSTDTQYF.

Here the CDR3 DNA reads TGTGCCAGCAGTGTCCGGGACAGGGACCACAATGAGCAGTTCTTC. Translating gives CASSVRDRDHNEQFF. The chain recombines TRBV25-1 with TRBJ2-1; 9 bases line up with TRBD1. The CDR3 sequence is 15 residues long. In germline, CDR1 is MGHDK, CDR2 SYGVNS. J gave up 5 bases and V 4 bases, and 6 bases lay outside the gene matches.

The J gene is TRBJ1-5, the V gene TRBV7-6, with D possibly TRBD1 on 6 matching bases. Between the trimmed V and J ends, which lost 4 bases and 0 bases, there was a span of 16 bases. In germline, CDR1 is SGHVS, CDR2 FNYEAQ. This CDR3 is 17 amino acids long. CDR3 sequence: CASSSRPWTDSNQPQHF. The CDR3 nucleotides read TGTGCCAGCAGCTCGCGGCCTTGGACAGATAGCAATCAGCCCCAGCATTTT.

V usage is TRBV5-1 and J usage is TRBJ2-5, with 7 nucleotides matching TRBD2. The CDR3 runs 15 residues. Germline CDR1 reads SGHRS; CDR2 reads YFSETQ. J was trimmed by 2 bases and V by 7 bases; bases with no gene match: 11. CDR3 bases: TGCGCCAGCCGCCGGGTTCCCGGGGGGCAAGAGACCCAGTACTTC. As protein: CASRRVPGGQETQYF.

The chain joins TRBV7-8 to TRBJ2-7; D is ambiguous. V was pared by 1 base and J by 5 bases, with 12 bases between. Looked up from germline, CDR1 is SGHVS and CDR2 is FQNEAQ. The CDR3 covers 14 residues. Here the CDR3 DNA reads TGTGCCAGCAGCTTAGTTTTAATTGACCACGAGCAGTACTTC. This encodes CASSLVLIDHEQYF.

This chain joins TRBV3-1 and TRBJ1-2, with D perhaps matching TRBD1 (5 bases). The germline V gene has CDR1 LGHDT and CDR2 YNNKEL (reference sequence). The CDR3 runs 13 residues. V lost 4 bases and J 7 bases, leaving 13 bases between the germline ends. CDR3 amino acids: CASSLGSGSGYTF. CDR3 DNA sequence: TGTGCCAGCAGCCTGGGGTCAGGGTCTGGCTACACCTTC.

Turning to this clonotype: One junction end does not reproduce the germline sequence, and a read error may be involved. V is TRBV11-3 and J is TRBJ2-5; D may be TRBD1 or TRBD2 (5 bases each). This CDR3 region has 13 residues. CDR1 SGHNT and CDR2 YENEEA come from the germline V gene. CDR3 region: CASSRGPQQTQYF. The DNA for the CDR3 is TGTGCCAGCAGCCGGGGCCCCCAACAGACCCAGTACTTC.

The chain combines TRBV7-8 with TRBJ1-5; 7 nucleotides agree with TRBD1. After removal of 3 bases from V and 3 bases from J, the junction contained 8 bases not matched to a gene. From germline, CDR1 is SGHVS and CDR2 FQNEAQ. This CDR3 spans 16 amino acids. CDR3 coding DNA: TGTGCCAGCAGCTTGGGGGGACAGACCCTCAATCAGCCCCAGCATTTT. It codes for CASSLGGQTLNQPQHF.

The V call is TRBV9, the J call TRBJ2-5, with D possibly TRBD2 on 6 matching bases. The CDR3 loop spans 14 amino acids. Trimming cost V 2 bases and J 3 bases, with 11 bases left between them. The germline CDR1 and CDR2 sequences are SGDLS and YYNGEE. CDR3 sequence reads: CASSVGGAEETQYF. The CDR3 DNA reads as TGTGCCAGCAGCGTTGGCGGGGCAGAAGAGACCCAGTACTTC.

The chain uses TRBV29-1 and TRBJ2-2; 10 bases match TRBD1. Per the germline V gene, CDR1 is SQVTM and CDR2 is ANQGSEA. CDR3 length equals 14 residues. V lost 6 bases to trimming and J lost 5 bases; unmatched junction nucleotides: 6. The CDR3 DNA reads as TGCAGCGTGACAGGGGGCTTCGAGACCGGGGAGCTGTTTTTT. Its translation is CSVTGGFETGELFF.